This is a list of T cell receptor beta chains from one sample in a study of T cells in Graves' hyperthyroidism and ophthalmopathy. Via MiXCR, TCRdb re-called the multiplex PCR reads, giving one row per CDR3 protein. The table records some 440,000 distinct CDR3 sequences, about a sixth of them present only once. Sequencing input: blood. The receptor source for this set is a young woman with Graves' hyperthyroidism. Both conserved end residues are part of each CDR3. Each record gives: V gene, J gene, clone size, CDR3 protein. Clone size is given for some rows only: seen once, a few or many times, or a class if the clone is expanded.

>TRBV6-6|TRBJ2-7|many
CASSYFPRRRNGEQYF
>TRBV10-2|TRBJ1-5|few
CASSESSQIHSNQPQHF
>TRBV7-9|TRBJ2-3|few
CASPGSDNWGTQYF
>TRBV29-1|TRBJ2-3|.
CSVQAGVSTDTQYF
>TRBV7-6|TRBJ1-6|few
CASSSNSPGTGVVHSPLHF
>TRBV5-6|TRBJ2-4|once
CASSTVDRAKNIQYF
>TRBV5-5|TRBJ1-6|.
CASSLEATSYNSPLHF
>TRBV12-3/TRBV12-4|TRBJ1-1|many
CASNPQGAKTEAFF
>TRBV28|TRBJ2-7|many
CASSPGTSGYEQYF
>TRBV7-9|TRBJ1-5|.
CASNHTTPTGDQPQHF
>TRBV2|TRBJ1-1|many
CASSSELDTEAFF
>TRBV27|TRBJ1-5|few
CASSLGGTGNQPQHF
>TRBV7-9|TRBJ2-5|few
CASRPLQGAETQYF
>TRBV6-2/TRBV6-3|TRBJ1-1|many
CACRDTNLRGTEAFF
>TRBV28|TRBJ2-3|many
CATAGVSPADTQYF